Below, 21 T cell receptor beta chains from the same sample are listed, as sequenced in a study of blood T cell repertoires in COVID-19. Some clones are missing from TCRdb's copy, which holds only in-frame ones; the method was immunoSEQ multiplex PCR. The sample shows under 40,000 clones, around four fifths of them seen only once. The specimen was peripheral blood. The source of these receptors is a woman aged 55-70 years with acute or convalescent COVID-19.

Here the CDR3 DNA reads TGTGCCAGTAGTGTGGGACGGACAGACTATGGCTACACCTTC. Translating it yields CASSVGRTDYGYTF. This chain links TRBV19 with TRBJ1-2, with D possibly being TRBD1 (6 bases). The CDR3 covers 14 residues. Trimming stripped 5 bases from V and 3 bases from J, with 13 bases between. In germline, CDR1 is LNHDA, CDR2 SQIVND (reference sequence).

This clone was seen a single time. J is TRBJ2-2 and V is TRBV11-2; TRBD1 aligns across 7 bases. The trim removed 2 bases at V and 1 base at J, leaving 4 bases unmatched. The CDR3 runs 16 residues. From germline, CDR1 is SGHAT and CDR2 FQNNGV. The CDR3 bases are TGTGCCAGCAGCTTACTACAGGGGCAGAACACCGGGGAGCTGTTTTTT. Encoded protein: CASSLLQGQNTGELFF.

A remark on this clone: This sample also contains other DNA sequences that code for the same CDR3. The chain uses TRBV2 and TRBJ1-5, with D hard to call. V was trimmed by 5 bases and J by 0 bases, leaving 5 bases between them. The germline gives CDR1 SNHLY, CDR2 FYNNEI. This CDR3 has 13 residues. CDR3 DNA sequence: TGTGCCAGCAGTTATTATAGCAATCAGCCCCAGCATTTT. Protein product: CASSYYSNQPQHF.

V usage is TRBV5-1 and J usage is TRBJ1-4; 10 bases map to TRBD1. Germline V gene lookup returns CDR1 SGHRS and CDR2 YFSETQ. The V segment lost 5 bases and the J segment 8 bases; nucleotides outside the gene matches: 9. The CDR3 loop spans 15 amino acids. CDR3 residues: CASRETGGVEEKLFF. For the CDR3, the DNA is TGCGCCAGCAGGGAGACAGGGGGCGTCGAGGAAAAACTGTTTTTT.

The V gene is TRBV5-4, the J gene TRBJ2-2; 11 nucleotides line up with TRBD2. V was pared by 2 bases and J by 2 bases, with 8 bases of the junction left unmatched. Germline V gene data show CDR1 as SGHNT and CDR2 as YYREEE (reference sequence). CDR3 length equals 18 residues. CDR3 coding DNA: TGTGCCAGCAGCTTTCCCCCTAGCGGGGGGTCAAACACCGGGGAGCTGTTTTTT. Protein product: CASSFPPSGGSNTGELFF.

As to this clone: One end of the junction varies from germline; a read error may be responsible. J is TRBJ1-1 and V is TRBV5-6; the match to TRBD1 covers 7 bases. The CDR3 runs to 13 residues. CDR1 and CDR2 (germline): SGHDT, YYEEEE. CDR3 sequence: CASSSTGDLLALF. The CDR3 DNA reads as TGTGCCAGCAGCTCTACAGGGGACCTACTTGCCCTCTTT.

This rearrangement joins TRBV15 to TRBJ2-4; possibly TRBD1 for D (5 bases). The CDR3 length is 15 residues. Trimming shortened V by 8 bases and J by 3 bases, and 17 bases separated the two germline ends. The germline CDR1 and CDR2 sequences are LNHNV and YYDKDF (reference sequence). The CDR3 DNA reads as TGTGCCACCTCCTTAGGACAATTCGGCAAAAACATTCAGTACTTC. It is translated as CATSLGQFGKNIQYF.

CDR3 region: CASSFSPGGTYEQYF. Written as DNA, the CDR3 is TGTGCCAGCAGTTTCTCCCCGGGGGGGACCTACGAGCAGTACTTC. The chain couples TRBV28 to TRBJ2-7; 8 positions agree with TRBD2. The CDR3 spans 15 residues. The junction had 6 bases not matched to a gene; V was cut back by 3 bases and J by 2 bases. Germline CDR1 is MDHEN and CDR2 is SYDVKM.

This sequence joins TRBV5-1 and TRBJ2-7, with D maybe TRBD2 (6 bases). Trimming pared 1 base from V and 4 bases from J, leaving 12 bases between. Germline CDR1 reads SGHRS; CDR2 reads YFSETQ. The CDR3 is 14 residues long. Here the CDR3 DNA reads TGCGCCAGCAGCTTGACGGGGGTAAGTTACGAGCAGTACTTC. This encodes CASSLTGVSYEQYF.

V is TRBV29-1 and J is TRBJ2-5; 11 bases map to TRBD2. Trimming cost V 3 bases and J 4 bases; bases outside gene matches: 10. Germline CDR1 reads SQVTM; CDR2 reads ANQGSEA. The CDR3 contains 16 residues. CDR3 bases: TGCAGCGTTGAGCCACTAGCGGGGGCCGGGGGAGAGACCCAGTACTTC. Amino acids: CSVEPLAGAGGETQYF. Together with reference TRBV29-1 and TRBJ2-5, the CDR3 gives the full variable domain: SAVISQKPSRDICQRGTSLTIQCQVDSQVTMMFWYRQQPGQSLTLIATANQGSEATYESGFVIDKFPISRPNLTFSTLTVSNMSPEDSSIYLCSVEPLAGAGGETQYFGPGTRLLVL.

The chain recombines TRBV4-2 with TRBJ2-7; tentatively, D is TRBD1 (7 bases). CDR3 length: 17 residues. The V and J ends lost 1 base and 4 bases respectively, with 20 bases between them. CDR1 and CDR2 from the germline V gene are LGHNA and YNFKEQ. The CDR3: CASSQVGVGGGSYEQYF. CDR3 DNA: TGTGCCAGCAGCCAAGTGGGGGTAGGAGGGGGCTCATACGAGCAGTACTTC.

The gene calls are TRBV18 and TRBJ2-4, with 7 bases fitting TRBD1. Germline lookup yields CDR1 KGHSH and CDR2 LQKENI. The trim removed 3 bases at V and 0 bases at J, leaving 11 bases unmatched. This CDR3 has 18 amino acids. The CDR3, as DNA: TGTGCCAGCTCACCCTATCCAAGACAGGGAACAGCCAAAAACATTCAGTACTTC. It encodes CASSPYPRQGTAKNIQYF. The entire variable domain, with the rest obtained from reference TRBV18 and TRBJ2-4, is as follows: NAGVMQNPRHLVRRRGQEARLRCSPMKGHSHVYWYRQLPEEGLKFMVYLQKENIIDESGMPKERFSAEFPKEGPSILRIQQVVRGDSAAYFCASSPYPRQGTAKNIQYFGAGTRLSVL.

The V gene is TRBV7-7, the J gene TRBJ2-7, with TRBD1 matching over 8 bases. This CDR3 region has 14 residues. J gave up 5 bases and V 2 bases, and 5 bases lay outside the gene matches. CDR1 is SSHAT, CDR2 FNYEAQ, per germline (reference sequence). CDR3 loop: CASSLSGGADEQYF. CDR3 sequence (DNA): TGTGCCAGCAGCTTATCAGGGGGCGCTGACGAGCAGTACTTC. Complete variable domain (other parts from reference TRBV7-7 and TRBJ2-7): GAGVSQSPRYKVTKRGQDVTLRCDPISSHATLYWYQQALGQGPEFLTYFNYEAQPDKSGLPSDRFSAERPEGSISTLTIQRTEQRDSAMYRCASSLSGGADEQYFGPGTRLTVT.

The chain combines TRBV15 with TRBJ1-6; D perhaps matches TRBD1 (5 bases). This CDR3 region has 14 residues. Deletions cut 6 bases from V and 7 bases from J, with 13 bases between. The germline gives CDR1 LNHNV, CDR2 YYDKDF (reference sequence). The CDR3 nucleotides read TGTGCCACCAGAGACAGTTTTATGAATTCACCCCTCCACTTT. Encoded protein: CATRDSFMNSPLHF.

This rearrangement joins TRBV19 to TRBJ1-5, with D tentatively TRBD1 (6 bases). V was cut by 9 bases and J by 10 bases, with 28 bases left in between. Germline assignment: CDR1 LNHDA and CDR2 SQIVND (reference sequence). This CDR3 has 16 residues. CDR3 residues: CASLGTSASYQGPQHF. CDR3 nucleotide sequence: TGTGCCAGCCTAGGGACATCGGCGAGTTATCAGGGACCCCAGCATTTT.

About this clone itself: Other DNA sequences in this specimen translate into the identical CDR3. The V call is TRBV7-9, the J call TRBJ1-1; D not certain. With 1 base removed from V and 6 bases from J, the gap between germline ends came to 6 bases. CDR3 length: 12 amino acids. Germline values: CDR1 SEHNR, CDR2 FQNEAQ (reference sequence). The CDR3: CASSLGGAEAFF. CDR3 sequence (DNA): TGTGCCAGCAGCTTAGGGGGAGCTGAAGCTTTCTTT.

The rearrangement links TRBV6-5 to TRBJ1-4; TRBD1 might be the D (5 bases). The CDR3 covers 15 residues. Germline values: CDR1 MNHEY, CDR2 SVGAGI. Trimming cost V 6 bases and J 7 bases, with 18 bases left between them. CDR3 nucleotide sequence: TGTGCCAGCAGCTTCGGGGGAGGGTTGGGTGAAAAACTGTTTTTT. Translating gives CASSFGGGLGEKLFF.

The rearrangement uses TRBV10-3 and TRBJ1-1; 9 bases are a match to TRBD1. The CDR3 loop spans 16 amino acids. The V and J ends lost 3 bases and 4 bases, in that order; junction bases with no gene match: 9. Germline CDR1 ENHRY, CDR2 SYGVKD. The DNA for the CDR3 is TGTGCCATCAGTGATTTGAAGGGACAGGGCGGCACTGAAGCTTTCTTT. Its protein product is CAISDLKGQGGTEAFF.

This chain connects TRBV7-2 to TRBJ1-3; D is unresolved. CDR1 is SGHTA and CDR2 is FQGNSA in the germline V gene. The CDR3 is made up of 16 amino acids. V gave up 0 bases and J gave up 0 bases, with 9 bases separating them. The CDR3 loop is CASSLAGRISGNTIYF. For the CDR3, the DNA is TGTGCCAGCAGCTTAGCGGGCAGAATCTCTGGAAACACCATATATTTT.

Relative to its sample, this clone is medium-sized. The chain has TRBV7-8 and TRBJ2-3, with TRBD1 as a possible D gene (5 bases). Trimming stripped 5 bases from V and 3 bases from J, with 15 bases between. CDR3 size: 15 residues. Germline V lookup: CDR1 SGHVS, CDR2 FQNEAQ. As DNA, the CDR3 is TGTGCCAGCAGCCCCTCGCAGGGTGTGACAGATACGCAGTATTTT. Translating gives CASSPSQGVTDTQYF. The full variable domain, rest sourced from reference TRBV7-8 and TRBJ2-3, is GAGVSQSPRYKVAKRGQDVALRCDPISGHVSLFWYQQALGQGPEFLTYFQNEAQLDKSGLPSDRFFAERPEGSVSTLKIQRTQQEDSAVYLCASSPSQGVTDTQYFGPGTRLTVL.

The chain uses TRBV9 and TRBJ2-2; D uncertain. This CDR3 contains 12 residues. The germline CDR1 and CDR2 sequences are SGDLS and YYNGEE. Trimming removed 1 base at V and 7 bases at J, with 5 bases between. CDR3 nucleotides: TGTGCCAGCAGCGTAAGGAGCGGGGAGCTGTTTTTT. Its protein is CASSVRSGELFF.